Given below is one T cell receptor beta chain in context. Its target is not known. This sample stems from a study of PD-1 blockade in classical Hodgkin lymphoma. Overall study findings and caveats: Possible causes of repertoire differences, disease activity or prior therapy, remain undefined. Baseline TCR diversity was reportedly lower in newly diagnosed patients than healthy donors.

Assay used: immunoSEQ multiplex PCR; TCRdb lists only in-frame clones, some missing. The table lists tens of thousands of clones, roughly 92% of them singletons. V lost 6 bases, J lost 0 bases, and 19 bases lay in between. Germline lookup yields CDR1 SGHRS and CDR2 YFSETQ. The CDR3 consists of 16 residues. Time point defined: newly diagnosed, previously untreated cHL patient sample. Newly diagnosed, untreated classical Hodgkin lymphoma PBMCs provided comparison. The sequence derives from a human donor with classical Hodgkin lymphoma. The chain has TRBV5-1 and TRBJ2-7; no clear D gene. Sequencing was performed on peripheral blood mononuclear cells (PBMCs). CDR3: CASTAQASRVSYEQYF. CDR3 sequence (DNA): TGCGCCAGCACGGCCCAGGCCAGCCGAGTCTCCTACGAGCAGTACTTC.